This T cell receptor (beta chain) was recorded in a study of CD8 T cells in Susac syndrome. TEMRA cells were FACS-enriched, and CD8+ and CD4+ T cells were isolated negatively. An input of about 0.45 to 1 ug of RNA was subjected to reverse transcription using random hexamers. Multiplex immunoSEQ PCR targeted 54 Vbeta and 13 Jbeta TCR beta segments. TCRdb analysed the immunoSEQ multiplex PCR reads with MiXCR anew, one entry per CDR3 protein. Seen here are 190,000 or so distinct CDR3 sequences, around 96% observed once, and the top ten hold approximately 0.093%. Points on this clonotype: Its antigen is currently unknown.

Study-wide points: The study recognized that its TCR sequencing and HLA analysis covered a relatively small number of individuals.

This CDR3 contains 12 residues. V was pared by 6 bases and J by 4 bases, with 9 bases between. Specimen: CD4+ T cells from PBMCs. The rearrangement joins TRBV12-3 or TRBV12-4 to TRBJ1-2; D may be TRBD1 (5 bases). This TCR was sampled from a human donor with multiple sclerosis. The DNA for the CDR3 is TGTGCCAGCAGGGCAGGGCTCTATGGCTACACCTTC. Amino acids: CASRAGLYGYTF.